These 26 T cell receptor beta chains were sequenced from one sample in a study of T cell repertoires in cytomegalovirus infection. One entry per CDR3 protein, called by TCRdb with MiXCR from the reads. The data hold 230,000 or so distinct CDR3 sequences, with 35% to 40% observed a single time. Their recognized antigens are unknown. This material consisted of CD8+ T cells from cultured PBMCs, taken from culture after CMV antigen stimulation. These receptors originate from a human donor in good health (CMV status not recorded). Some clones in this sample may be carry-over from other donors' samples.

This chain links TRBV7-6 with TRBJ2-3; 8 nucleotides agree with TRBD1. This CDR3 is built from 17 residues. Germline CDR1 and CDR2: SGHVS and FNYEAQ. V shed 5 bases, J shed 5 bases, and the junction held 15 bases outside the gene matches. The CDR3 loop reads CASSAHRGSNRGDTQYF. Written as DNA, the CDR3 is TGTGCCAGCAGCGCGCACAGGGGGTCCAACCGGGGAGATACGCAGTATTTT.

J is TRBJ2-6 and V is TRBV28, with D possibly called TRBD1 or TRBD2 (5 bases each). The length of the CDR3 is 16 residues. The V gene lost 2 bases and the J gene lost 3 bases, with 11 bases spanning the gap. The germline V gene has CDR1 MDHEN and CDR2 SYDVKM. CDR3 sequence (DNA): TGTGCCAGCAGTTTAATCCGGGGCGGTGGGGCCAACGTCCTGACTTTC. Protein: CASSLIRGGGANVLTF.

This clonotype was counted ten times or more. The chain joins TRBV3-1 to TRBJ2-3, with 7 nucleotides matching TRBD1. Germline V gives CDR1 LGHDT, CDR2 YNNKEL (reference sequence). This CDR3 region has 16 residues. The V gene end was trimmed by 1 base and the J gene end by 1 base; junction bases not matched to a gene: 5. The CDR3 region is CASSQVPRGRTDTQYF. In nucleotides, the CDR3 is TGTGCCAGCAGCCAAGTTCCTAGGGGGCGCACAGATACGCAGTATTTT.

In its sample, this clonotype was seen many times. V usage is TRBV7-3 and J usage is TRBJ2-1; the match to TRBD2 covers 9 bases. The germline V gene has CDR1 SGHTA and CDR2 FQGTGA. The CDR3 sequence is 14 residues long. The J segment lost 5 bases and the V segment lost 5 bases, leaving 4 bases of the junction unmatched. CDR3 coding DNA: TGTGCCAGCAGCGATAGCGGGGGAGACAATGAGCAGTTCTTC. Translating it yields CASSDSGGDNEQFF.

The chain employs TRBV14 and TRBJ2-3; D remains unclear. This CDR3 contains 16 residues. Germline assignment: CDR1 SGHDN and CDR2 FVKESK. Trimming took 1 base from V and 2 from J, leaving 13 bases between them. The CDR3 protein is CASSQGIQDSTDTQYF. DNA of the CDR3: TGTGCCAGCAGCCAAGGGATTCAGGATTCCACAGATACGCAGTATTTT.

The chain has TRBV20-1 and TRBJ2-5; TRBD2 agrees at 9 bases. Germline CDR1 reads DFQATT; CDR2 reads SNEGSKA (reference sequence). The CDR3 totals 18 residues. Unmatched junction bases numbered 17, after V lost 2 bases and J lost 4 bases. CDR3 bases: TGCAGTGCTAGAAACCGAAATATAGCGGGAGTTTTGCGAGAGACCCAGTACTTC. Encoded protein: CSARNRNIAGVLRETQYF.

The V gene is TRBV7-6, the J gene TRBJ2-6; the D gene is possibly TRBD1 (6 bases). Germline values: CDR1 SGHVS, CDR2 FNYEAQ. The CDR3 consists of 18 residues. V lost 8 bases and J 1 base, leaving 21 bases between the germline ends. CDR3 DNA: TGTGCCAGCGGGCCGCGCCAGGGGAAGGATTCTGGGGCCAACGTCCTGACTTTC. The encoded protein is CASGPRQGKDSGANVLTF.

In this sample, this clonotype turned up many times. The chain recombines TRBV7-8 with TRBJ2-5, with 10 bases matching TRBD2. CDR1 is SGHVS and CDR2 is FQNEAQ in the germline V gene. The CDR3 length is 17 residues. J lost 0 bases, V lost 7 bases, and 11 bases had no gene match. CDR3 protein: CASTLGGAGGDQETQYF. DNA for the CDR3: TGTGCCAGCACCCTCGGGGGAGCGGGAGGGGACCAAGAGACCCAGTACTTC.

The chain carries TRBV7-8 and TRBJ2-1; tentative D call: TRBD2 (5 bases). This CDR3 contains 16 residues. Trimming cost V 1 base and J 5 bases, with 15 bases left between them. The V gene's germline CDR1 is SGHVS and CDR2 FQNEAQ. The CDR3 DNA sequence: TGTGCCAGCAGCTTAGTAGCGAGCGGCATAAACAATGAGCAGTTCTTC. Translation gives CASSLVASGINNEQFF.

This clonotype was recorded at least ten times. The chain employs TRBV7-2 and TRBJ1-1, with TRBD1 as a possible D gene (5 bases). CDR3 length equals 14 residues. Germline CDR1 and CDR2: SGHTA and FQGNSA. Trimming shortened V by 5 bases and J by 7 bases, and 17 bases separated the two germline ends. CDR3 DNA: TGTGCCAGCAGCCCTGGGGTAGGGGCCCTTGAAGCTTTCTTT. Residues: CASSPGVGALEAFF. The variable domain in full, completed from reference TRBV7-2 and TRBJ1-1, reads GAGVSQSPSNKVTEKGKDVELRCDPISGHTALYWYRQSLGQGLEFLIYFQGNSAPDKSGLPSDRFSAERTGGSVSTLTIQRTQQEDSAVYLCASSPGVGALEAFFGQGTRLTVV.

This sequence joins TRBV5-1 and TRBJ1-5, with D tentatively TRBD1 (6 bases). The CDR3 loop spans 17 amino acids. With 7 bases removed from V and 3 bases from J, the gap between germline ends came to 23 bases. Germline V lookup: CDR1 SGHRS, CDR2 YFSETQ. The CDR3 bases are TGCGCCAGCCCGAGGTGGGGGCCCAGAATAATCAATCAGCCCCAGCATTTT. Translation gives CASPRWGPRIINQPQHF. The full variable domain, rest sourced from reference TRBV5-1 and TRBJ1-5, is KAGVTQTPRYLIKTRGQQVTLSCSPISGHRSVSWYQQTPGQGLQFLFEYFSETQRNKGNFPGRFSGRQFSNSRSEMNVSTLELGDSALYLCASPRWGPRIINQPQHFGDGTRLSIL.

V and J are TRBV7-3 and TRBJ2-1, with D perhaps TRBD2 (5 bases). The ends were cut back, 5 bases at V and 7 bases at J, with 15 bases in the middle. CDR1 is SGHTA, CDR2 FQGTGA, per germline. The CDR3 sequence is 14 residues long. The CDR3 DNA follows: TGTGCCAGCAGCCCCAACGGAGGTGTGAATGAGCAGTTCTTC. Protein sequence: CASSPNGGVNEQFF. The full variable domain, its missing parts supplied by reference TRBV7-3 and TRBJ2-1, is GAGVSQTPSNKVTEKGKYVELRCDPISGHTALYWYRQSLGQGPEFLIYFQGTGAADDSGLPNDRFFAVRPEGSVSTLKIQRTERGDSAVYLCASSPNGGVNEQFFGPGTRLTVL.

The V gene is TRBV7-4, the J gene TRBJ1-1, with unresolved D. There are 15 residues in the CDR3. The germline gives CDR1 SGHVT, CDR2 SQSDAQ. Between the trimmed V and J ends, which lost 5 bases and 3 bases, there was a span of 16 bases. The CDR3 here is CASSPQMRADTEAFF. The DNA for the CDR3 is TGTGCCAGCAGCCCTCAAATGAGGGCGGACACTGAAGCTTTCTTT.

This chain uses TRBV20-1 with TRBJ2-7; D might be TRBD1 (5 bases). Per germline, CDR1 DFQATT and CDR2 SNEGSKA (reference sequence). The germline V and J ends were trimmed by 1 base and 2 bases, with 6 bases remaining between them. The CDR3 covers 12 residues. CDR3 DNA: TGCAGTGCTAGAGCCAGGGCCTACGAGCAGTACTTC. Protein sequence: CSARARAYEQYF.

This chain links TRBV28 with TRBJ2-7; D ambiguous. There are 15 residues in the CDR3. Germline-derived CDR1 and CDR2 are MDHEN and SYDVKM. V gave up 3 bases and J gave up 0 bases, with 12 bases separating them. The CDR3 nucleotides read TGTGCCAGCAGTTTGGGCTCCTATAGCTCCTACGAGCAGTACTTC. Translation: CASSLGSYSSYEQYF. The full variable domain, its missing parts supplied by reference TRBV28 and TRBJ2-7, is DVKVTQSSRYLVKRTGEKVFLECVQDMDHENMFWYRQDPGLGLRLIYFSYDVKMKEKGDIPEGYSVSREKKERFSLILESASTNQTSMYLCASSLGSYSSYEQYFGPGTRLTVT.

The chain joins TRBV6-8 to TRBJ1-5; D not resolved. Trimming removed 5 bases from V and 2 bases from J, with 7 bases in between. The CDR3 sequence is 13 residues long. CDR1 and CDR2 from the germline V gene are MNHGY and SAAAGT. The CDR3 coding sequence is TGTGCCAGCAGTGACGACGGCAATCAGCCCCAGCATTTT. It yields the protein CASSDDGNQPQHF.

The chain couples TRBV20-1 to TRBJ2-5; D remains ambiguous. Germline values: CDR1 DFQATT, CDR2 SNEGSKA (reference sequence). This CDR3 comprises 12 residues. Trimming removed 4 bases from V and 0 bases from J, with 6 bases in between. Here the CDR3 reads CSAIRDQETQYF. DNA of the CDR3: TGCAGTGCTATCCGGGACCAAGAGACCCAGTACTTC.

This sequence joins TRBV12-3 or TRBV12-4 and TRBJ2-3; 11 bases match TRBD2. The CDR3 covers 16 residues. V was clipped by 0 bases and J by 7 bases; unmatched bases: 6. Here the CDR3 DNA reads TGTGCCAGCAGTTTAGCGGCTAGCGGGGGGAAAAATACGCAGTATTTT. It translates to CASSLAASGGKNTQYF.

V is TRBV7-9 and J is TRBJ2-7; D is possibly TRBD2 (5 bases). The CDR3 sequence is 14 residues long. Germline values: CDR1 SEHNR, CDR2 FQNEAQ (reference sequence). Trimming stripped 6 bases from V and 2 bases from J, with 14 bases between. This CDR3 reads CASRPDLHPYEQYF. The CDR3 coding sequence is TGTGCCAGCAGGCCGGACTTACACCCCTACGAGCAGTACTTC.

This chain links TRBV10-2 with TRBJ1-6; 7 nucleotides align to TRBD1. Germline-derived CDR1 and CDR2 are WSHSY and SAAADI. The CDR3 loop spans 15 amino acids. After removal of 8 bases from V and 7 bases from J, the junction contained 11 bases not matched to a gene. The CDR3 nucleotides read TGCGCCAGCTCTGAAGGAGGGGGCCGAAATTCACCCCTCCACTTT. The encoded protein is CASSEGGGRNSPLHF.

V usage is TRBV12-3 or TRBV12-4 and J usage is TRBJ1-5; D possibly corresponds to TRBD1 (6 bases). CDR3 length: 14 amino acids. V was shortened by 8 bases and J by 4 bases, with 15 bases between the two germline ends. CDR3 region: CASGLQGSNQPQHF. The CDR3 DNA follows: TGTGCCAGCGGGCTACAGGGTTCGAATCAGCCCCAGCATTTT.

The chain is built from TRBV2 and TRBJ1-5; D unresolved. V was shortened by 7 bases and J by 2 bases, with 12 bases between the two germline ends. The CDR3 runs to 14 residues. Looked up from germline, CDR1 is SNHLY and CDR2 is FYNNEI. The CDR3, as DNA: TGTGCCAGCATAGAAGGGCAGGGCAATCAGCCCCAGCATTTT. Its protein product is CASIEGQGNQPQHF.

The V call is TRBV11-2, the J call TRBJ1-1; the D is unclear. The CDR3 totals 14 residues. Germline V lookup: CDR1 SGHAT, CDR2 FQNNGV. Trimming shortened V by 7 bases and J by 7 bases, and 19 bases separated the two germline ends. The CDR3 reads CASKNGYPTYEAFF. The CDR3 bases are TGTGCCAGCAAAAACGGATATCCAACGTATGAAGCTTTCTTT.

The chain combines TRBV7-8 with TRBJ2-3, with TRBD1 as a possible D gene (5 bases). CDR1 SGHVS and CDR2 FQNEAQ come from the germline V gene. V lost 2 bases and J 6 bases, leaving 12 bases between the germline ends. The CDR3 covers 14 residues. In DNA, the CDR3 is TGTGCCAGCAGCTTAAACTTGGGGCCGGATACGCAGTATTTT. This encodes CASSLNLGPDTQYF.

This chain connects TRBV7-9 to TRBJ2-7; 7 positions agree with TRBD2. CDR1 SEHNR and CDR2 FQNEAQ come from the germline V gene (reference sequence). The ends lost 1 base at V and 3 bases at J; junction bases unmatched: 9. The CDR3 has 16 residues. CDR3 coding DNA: TGTGCCAGCAGCTTAGTAAGACCTGCGGGGGACTACGAGCAGTACTTC. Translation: CASSLVRPAGDYEQYF.

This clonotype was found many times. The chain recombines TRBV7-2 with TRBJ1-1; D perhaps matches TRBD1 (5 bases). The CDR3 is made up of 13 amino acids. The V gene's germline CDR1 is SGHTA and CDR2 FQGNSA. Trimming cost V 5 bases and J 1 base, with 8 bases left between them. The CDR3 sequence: CASSGGGNTEAFF. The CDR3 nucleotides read TGTGCCAGCAGCGGGGGTGGGAACACTGAAGCTTTCTTT.